These T cell receptor beta chains were read from a single sample in a study of Tregs in tolerant kidney transplant recipients. Repertoires were generated with immunoSEQ multiplex PCR, while TCRdb's copy carries only in-frame clones and drops some. The sample has some 55,000 clones, approximately 83% seen once. The sample in question was Tregs from blood, obtained before the transplant. The source of these receptors is a human donor who received a combined kidney and bone marrow transplant. Each CDR3 is given with its conserved first and last residue. Each record gives: D gene, J gene, V gene, clone size, CDR3 protein, CDR3 DNA. A D gene is named only where the DNA matches it firmly. Expanded clones are given a class, and other clones once, few, many or no size at all.

d_call: .
j_call: TRBJ2-7
v_call: TRBV4-1
clone_size: .
cdr3_aa: CASSQDRSSYEQYF
cdr3_nt: TGCGCCAGCAGCCAAGACAGGAGCTCCTACGAGCAGTACTTC

d_call: TRBD1
j_call: TRBJ1-5
v_call: TRBV9
clone_size: .
cdr3_aa: CASSPGQGNQPQHF
cdr3_nt: TGTGCCAGCAGTCCGGGACAGGGCAATCAGCCCCAGCATTTT

d_call: .
j_call: TRBJ2-7
v_call: TRBV10-3
clone_size: once
cdr3_aa: CAISSPQASYEQYF
cdr3_nt: TGTGCCATCAGTAGCCCCCAGGCGTCCTACGAGCAGTACTTC

d_call: TRBD1
j_call: TRBJ1-4
v_call: TRBV6-5
clone_size: .
cdr3_aa: CASSYSPGGREKLFF
cdr3_nt: TGTGCCAGCAGTTACTCCCCAGGGGGTAGGGAAAAACTGTTTTTT

d_call: .
j_call: TRBJ1-1
v_call: TRBV9
clone_size: .
cdr3_aa: CASSVTPWGAWEAFF
cdr3_nt: TGTGCCAGCAGCGTAACCCCGTGGGGCGCATGGGAAGCTTTCTTT

d_call: TRBD2
j_call: TRBJ2-1
v_call: TRBV19
clone_size: few
cdr3_aa: CASSRTSGGSSYNEQFF
cdr3_nt: TGTGCCAGTAGCCGGACTAGCGGGGGAAGCTCCTACAATGAGCAGTTCTTC

d_call: TRBD1
j_call: TRBJ2-5
v_call: TRBV2
clone_size: .
cdr3_aa: CASSDGQGGTQYF
cdr3_nt: TGTGCCAGCAGTGACGGACAGGGAGGGACCCAGTACTTC

d_call: TRBD2
j_call: TRBJ2-7
v_call: TRBV5-4
clone_size: .
cdr3_aa: CASSRAGGTYEQYF
cdr3_nt: TGTGCCAGCAGCCGGGCGGGGGGTACCTACGAGCAGTACTTC

d_call: .
j_call: TRBJ1-5
v_call: TRBV5-1
clone_size: .
cdr3_aa: CASSYDGGNQPQHF
cdr3_nt: TGCGCCAGCAGCTATGACGGGGGCAATCAGCCCCAGCATTTT

d_call: .
j_call: TRBJ1-2
v_call: TRBV7-9
clone_size: .
cdr3_aa: CASSLGEGGAANYGYTF
cdr3_nt: TGTGCCAGCAGCCTGGGAGAGGGGGGAGCAGCTAACTATGGCTACACCTTC

d_call: TRBD1
j_call: TRBJ2-7
v_call: TRBV4-1
clone_size: once
cdr3_aa: CASSQRTGAPYEQYF
cdr3_nt: TGCGCCAGCAGCCAAAGGACAGGGGCACCCTACGAGCAGTACTTC

d_call: .
j_call: TRBJ1-2
v_call: TRBV30
clone_size: .
cdr3_aa: CAWSVQGYGYTF
cdr3_nt: TGTGCCTGGAGTGTACAGGGCTATGGCTACACCTTC

d_call: .
j_call: TRBJ2-7
v_call: TRBV27
clone_size: .
cdr3_aa: CASSLSTGPSYEQYF
cdr3_nt: TGTGCCAGCAGTTTATCCACAGGGCCTTCCTACGAGCAGTACTTC

d_call: .
j_call: TRBJ2-3
v_call: TRBV12-5
clone_size: .
cdr3_aa: CATARDLLGDTQYF
cdr3_nt: TGTGCTACCGCCCGGGACCTCCTGGGGGATACGCAGTATTTT

d_call: .
j_call: TRBJ1-4
v_call: TRBV2
clone_size: .
cdr3_aa: CATSGGSGEKLFF
cdr3_nt: TGTGCCACCAGTGGGGGGTCGGGGGAAAAACTGTTTTTT

d_call: .
j_call: TRBJ2-3
v_call: TRBV11-2
clone_size: .
cdr3_aa: CASGGGRTDTQYF
cdr3_nt: TGTGCCAGCGGGGGGGGCCGCACAGATACGCAGTATTTT

d_call: .
j_call: TRBJ2-2
v_call: TRBV29-1
clone_size: .
cdr3_aa: CSVRTATNTGELFF
cdr3_nt: TGCAGCGTTCGTACCGCAACGAACACCGGGGAGCTGTTTTTT

d_call: TRBD1
j_call: TRBJ1-6
v_call: TRBV4-3
clone_size: .
cdr3_aa: CASSQGGQGRSPLHF
cdr3_nt: TGCGCCAGCAGCCAAGGCGGACAGGGGCGGTCACCCCTCCACTTT

d_call: .
j_call: TRBJ1-3
v_call: TRBV6-6
clone_size: .
cdr3_aa: CASSYSRGISGNTIYF
cdr3_nt: TGTGCCAGCAGTTACTCGAGGGGGATCTCTGGAAACACCATATATTTT